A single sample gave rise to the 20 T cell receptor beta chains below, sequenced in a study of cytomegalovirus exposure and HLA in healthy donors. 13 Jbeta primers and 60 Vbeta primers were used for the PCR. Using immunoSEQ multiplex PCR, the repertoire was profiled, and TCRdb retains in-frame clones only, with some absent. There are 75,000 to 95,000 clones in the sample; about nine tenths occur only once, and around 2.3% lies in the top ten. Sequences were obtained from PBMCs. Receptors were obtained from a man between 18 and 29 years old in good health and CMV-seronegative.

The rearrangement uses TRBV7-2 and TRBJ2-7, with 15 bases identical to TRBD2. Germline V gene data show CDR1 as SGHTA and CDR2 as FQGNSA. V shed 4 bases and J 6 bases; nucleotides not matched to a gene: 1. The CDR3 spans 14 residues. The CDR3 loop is CASSWGLAGGEQYF. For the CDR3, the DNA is TGTGCCAGCAGCTGGGGACTAGCGGGGGGCGAGCAGTACTTC.

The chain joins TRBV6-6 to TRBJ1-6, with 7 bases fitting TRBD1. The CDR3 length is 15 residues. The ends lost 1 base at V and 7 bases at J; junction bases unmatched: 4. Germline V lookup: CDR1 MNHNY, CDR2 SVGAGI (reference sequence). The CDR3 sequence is CASSYFGDRNSPLHF. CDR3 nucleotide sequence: TGTGCCAGCAGTTACTTCGGGGACAGAAATTCACCCCTCCACTTT.

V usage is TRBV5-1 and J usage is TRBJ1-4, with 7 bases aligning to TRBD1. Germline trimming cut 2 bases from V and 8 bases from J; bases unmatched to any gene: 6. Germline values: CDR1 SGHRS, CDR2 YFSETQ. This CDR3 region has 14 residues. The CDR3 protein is CASSLPGQWEKLFF. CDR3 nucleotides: TGCGCCAGCAGCTTACCGGGACAGTGGGAAAAACTGTTTTTT.

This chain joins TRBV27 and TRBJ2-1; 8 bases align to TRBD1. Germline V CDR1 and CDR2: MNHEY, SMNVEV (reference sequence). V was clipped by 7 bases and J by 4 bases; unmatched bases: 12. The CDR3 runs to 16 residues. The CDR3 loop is CASTPLGGQAYNEQFF. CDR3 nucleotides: TGTGCCAGCACTCCGCTGGGGGGACAGGCGTACAATGAGCAGTTCTTC.

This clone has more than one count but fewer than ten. For the CDR3, the DNA is TGTGCCAGCAGCCCCTATGGTTCTGAAGCTTTCTTT. As protein: CASSPYGSEAFF. The genes are TRBV9 and TRBJ1-1; D is undetermined. CDR1 is SGDLS and CDR2 is YYNGEE in the germline V gene. With 4 bases removed from V and 6 bases from J, the gap between germline ends came to 10 bases. This CDR3 is 12 amino acids long.

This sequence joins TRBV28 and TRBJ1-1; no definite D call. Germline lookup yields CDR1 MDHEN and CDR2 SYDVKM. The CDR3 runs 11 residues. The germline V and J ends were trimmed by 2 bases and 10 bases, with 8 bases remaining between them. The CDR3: CASSLGLGAFF. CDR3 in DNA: TGTGCCAGCAGTTTAGGACTCGGAGCTTTCTTT.

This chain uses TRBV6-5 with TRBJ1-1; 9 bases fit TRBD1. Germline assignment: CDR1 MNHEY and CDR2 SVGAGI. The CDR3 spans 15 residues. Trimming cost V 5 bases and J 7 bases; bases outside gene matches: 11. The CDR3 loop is CASSHPGQGPSEAFF. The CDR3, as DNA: TGTGCCAGCAGTCACCCGGGACAGGGACCCAGTGAAGCTTTCTTT.

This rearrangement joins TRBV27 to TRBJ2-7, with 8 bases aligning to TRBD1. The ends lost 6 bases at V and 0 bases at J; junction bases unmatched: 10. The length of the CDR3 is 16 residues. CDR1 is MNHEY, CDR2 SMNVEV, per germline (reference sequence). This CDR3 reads CASSHTGGSLSYEQYF. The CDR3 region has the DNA TGTGCCAGCAGCCATACAGGGGGGTCGCTCTCCTACGAGCAGTACTTC.

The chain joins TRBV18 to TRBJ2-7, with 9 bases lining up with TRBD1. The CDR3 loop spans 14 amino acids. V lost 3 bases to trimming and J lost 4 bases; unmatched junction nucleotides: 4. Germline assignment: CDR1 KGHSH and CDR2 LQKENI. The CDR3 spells CASSPGTGRYEQYF. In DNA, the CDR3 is TGTGCCAGCTCACCCGGGACAGGGAGGTACGAGCAGTACTTC.

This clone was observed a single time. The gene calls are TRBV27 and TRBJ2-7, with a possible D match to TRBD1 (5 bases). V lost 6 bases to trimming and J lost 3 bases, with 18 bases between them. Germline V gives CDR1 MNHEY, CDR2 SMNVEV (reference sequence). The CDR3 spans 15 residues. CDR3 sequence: CASRPEGAANYEQYF. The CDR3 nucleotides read TGTGCCAGCAGGCCAGAAGGGGCAGCTAACTACGAGCAGTACTTC.

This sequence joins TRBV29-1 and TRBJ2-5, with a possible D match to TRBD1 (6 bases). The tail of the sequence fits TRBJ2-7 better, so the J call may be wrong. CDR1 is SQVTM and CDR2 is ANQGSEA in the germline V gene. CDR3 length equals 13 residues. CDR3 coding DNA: TGCAGCGTTGTCCCCAGGGGTAAATACGAGCAGTACTTC. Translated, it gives CSVVPRGKYEQYF.

This CDR3 reads CASSSGQNSYEQYF. As DNA, the CDR3 is TGTGCCAGCTCGTCGGGACAGAACTCCTACGAGCAGTACTTC. The chain couples TRBV18 to TRBJ2-7; 7 positions agree with TRBD1. The J segment lost 0 bases and the V segment lost 6 bases, leaving 5 bases of the junction unmatched. The CDR3 contains 14 residues. The germline V gene has CDR1 KGHSH and CDR2 LQKENI.

CDR3 DNA: TGTGCCAGTAGTATGGGGCAGGGGGCAGTAGGCAATCAGCCCCAGCATTTT. Residues: CASSMGQGAVGNQPQHF. The J gene is TRBJ1-5, the V gene TRBV19; 8 bases match TRBD1. CDR3 length equals 17 residues. Germline V gene data show CDR1 as LNHDA and CDR2 as SQIVND (reference sequence). Germline trimming cut 3 bases from V and 2 bases from J; bases unmatched to any gene: 9.

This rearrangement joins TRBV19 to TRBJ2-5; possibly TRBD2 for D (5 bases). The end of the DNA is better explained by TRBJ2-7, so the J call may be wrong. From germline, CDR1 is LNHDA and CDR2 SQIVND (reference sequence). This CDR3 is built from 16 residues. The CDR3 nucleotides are TGTGCCAGTAGACTCCTAGACGGGGAAAACTCCTACGAGCAGTACTTC. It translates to CASRLLDGENSYEQYF.

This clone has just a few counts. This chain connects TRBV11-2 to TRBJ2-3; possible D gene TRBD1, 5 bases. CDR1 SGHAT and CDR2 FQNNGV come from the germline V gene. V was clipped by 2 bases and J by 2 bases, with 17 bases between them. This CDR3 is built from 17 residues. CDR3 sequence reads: CASSLSATGPFTDTQYF. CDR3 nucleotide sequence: TGTGCCAGCAGCTTATCGGCTACAGGACCATTCACAGATACGCAGTATTTT.

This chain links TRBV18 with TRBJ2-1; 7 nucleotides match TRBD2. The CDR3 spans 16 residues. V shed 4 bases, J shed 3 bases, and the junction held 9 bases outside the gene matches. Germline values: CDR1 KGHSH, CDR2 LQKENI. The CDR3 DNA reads TGTGCCAGCTCACAACAGCGGGATAGACTCTACAATGAGCAGTTCTTC. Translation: CASSQQRDRLYNEQFF.

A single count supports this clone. CDR3 protein: CASSIRQGAFF. Here the CDR3 DNA reads TGTGCCAGCAGTATCCGACAGGGGGCTTTCTTT. The rearrangement links TRBV28 to TRBJ1-1; TRBD1 matches 8 bases. The V gene end was trimmed by 5 bases and the J gene end by 11 bases; junction bases not matched to a gene: 4. The germline V gene has CDR1 MDHEN and CDR2 SYDVKM. The CDR3 has 11 residues.

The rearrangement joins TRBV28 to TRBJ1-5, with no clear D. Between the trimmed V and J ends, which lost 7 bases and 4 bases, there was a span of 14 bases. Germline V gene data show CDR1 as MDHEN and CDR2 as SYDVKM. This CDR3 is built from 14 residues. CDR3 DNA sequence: TGTGCCAGCAAGGAGTTAGTAAAAAATCAGCCCCAGCATTTT. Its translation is CASKELVKNQPQHF.

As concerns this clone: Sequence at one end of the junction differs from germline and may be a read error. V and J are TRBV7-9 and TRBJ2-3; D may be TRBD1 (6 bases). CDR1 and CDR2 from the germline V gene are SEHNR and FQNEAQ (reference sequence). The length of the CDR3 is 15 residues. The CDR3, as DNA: TGTTCCAGCAGCTACACAGGGATGGGTGGAGATACGCAGTATTTT. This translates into CSSSYTGMGGDTQYF. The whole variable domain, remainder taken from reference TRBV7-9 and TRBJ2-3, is DTGVSQNPRHKITKRGQNVTFRCDPISEHNRLYWYRQTLGQGPEFLTYFQNEAQLEKSRLLSDRFSAERPKGSFSTLEIQRTEQGDSAMYLCSSSYTGMGGDTQYFGPGTRLTVL.

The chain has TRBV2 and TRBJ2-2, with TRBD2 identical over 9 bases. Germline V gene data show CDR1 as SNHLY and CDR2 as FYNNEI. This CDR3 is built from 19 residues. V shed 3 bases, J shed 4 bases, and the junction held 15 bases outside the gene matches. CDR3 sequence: CASSDFAVIAGASTGELFF. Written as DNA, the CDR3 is TGTGCCAGCAGTGATTTCGCGGTTATAGCGGGAGCGAGCACCGGGGAGCTGTTTTTT.